This entry is about one T cell receptor beta chain. Germline assignment: CDR1 MNHNY and CDR2 SVGAGI (reference sequence). The CDR3 contains 13 residues. V was pared by 6 bases and J by 4 bases, with 12 bases between. This specimen comes from a study of shared clonotypes between healthy human individuals. Libraries were prepared by immunoSEQ multiplex PCR; TCRdb keeps only in-frame clonotypes and omits some of them. In the table there are more than 400,000 clones, approximately 84% of which are singletons. The genes are TRBV6-6 and TRBJ2-5, with TRBD2 as a possible D gene (6 bases). This clonotype originated in a woman between 40 and 55 years old in good health. Some clones in this sample may be carry-over from other donors' samples. The sample consisted of PBMCs. CDR3 amino acids: CASSPGGSETQYF. DNA of the CDR3: TGTGCCAGCAGCCCCGGGGGTTCAGAGACCCAGTACTTC.